Shown below are 13 T cell receptor beta chains from a single sample sequenced in a study of pediatric ulcerative colitis. Assay used: immunoSEQ multiplex PCR; TCRdb lists only in-frame clones, some missing. This table holds about 64,000 clones, over 65% found once. The sequencing sample was made of blood. These receptors were collected from a boy younger than 18 with moderate ulcerative colitis.

The sample holds a few counts of this clone. This sequence joins TRBV25-1 and TRBJ1-3, with TRBD1 identical over 9 bases. This CDR3 is 17 amino acids long. Trimming removed 3 bases from V and 3 bases from J; junction bases left unmatched: 9. The germline gives CDR1 MGHDK, CDR2 SYGVNS. The CDR3 DNA reads as TGTGCCAGCAGTGACGAAGGGACAGGGATTTTTGGAAACACCATATATTTT. Encoded protein: CASSDEGTGIFGNTIYF.

This chain connects TRBV20-1 to TRBJ2-7; D ambiguous. Trimming cost V 0 bases and J 3 bases, with 3 bases left between them. The length of the CDR3 is 11 residues. Germline-derived CDR1 and CDR2 are DFQATT and SNEGSKA (reference sequence). CDR3 protein: CSARDIYEQYF. In DNA, the CDR3 is TGCAGTGCTAGAGATATCTACGAGCAGTACTTC.

The CDR3 loop reads CASSQSEYTEAFF. The CDR3, as DNA: TGCGCCAGCAGCCAATCAGAATACACTGAAGCTTTCTTT. The genes are TRBV4-1 and TRBJ1-1; D call uncertain. This CDR3 contains 13 residues. V dropped 2 bases and J dropped 3 bases, with 7 bases sitting between them. Germline CDR1 is MGHRA and CDR2 is YSYEKL.

The chain carries TRBV4-3 and TRBJ2-3; D is possibly TRBD2 (5 bases). Germline CDR1 reads LGHNA; CDR2 reads YSLEER. This CDR3 is built from 16 residues. With 5 bases removed from V and 0 bases from J, the gap between germline ends came to 15 bases. Written as DNA, the CDR3 is TGCGCCAGCAGCTTACCCCGGCAGCGGAGCACAGATACGCAGTATTTT. This sequence encodes CASSLPRQRSTDTQYF.

This clone has a single count. V and J are TRBV6-6 and TRBJ2-7; 7 bases fit TRBD2. Germline CDR1 reads MNHNY; CDR2 reads SVGAGI (reference sequence). Unmatched junction bases numbered 7, after V lost 2 bases and J lost 6 bases. The CDR3 sequence is 14 residues long. CDR3 sequence (DNA): TGTGCCAGCAGTTACCGAGTGGGGGGGGTCGAGCAGTACTTC. It specifies CASSYRVGGVEQYF.

V is TRBV2 and J is TRBJ1-5, with D unclear. There are 12 residues in the CDR3. Germline V gene sequence: CDR1 SNHLY, CDR2 FYNNEI. V dropped 4 bases and J dropped 10 bases, with 11 bases sitting between them. The CDR3 DNA reads as TGTGCCAGCAGTGGGGGAAACTCCCCCCAGCATTTT. Residues: CASSGGNSPQHF.

Only one count was recorded for this clone. The chain links TRBV20-1 to TRBJ1-1; D remains ambiguous. Between the trimmed V and J ends, which lost 3 bases and 1 base, there was a span of 3 bases. The CDR3 covers 11 residues. Germline V lookup: CDR1 DFQATT, CDR2 SNEGSKA (reference sequence). The CDR3 loop reads CSARPNTEAFF. The CDR3 bases are TGCAGTGCTAGGCCGAACACTGAAGCTTTCTTT.

The gene calls are TRBV6-6 and TRBJ2-7; D is perhaps TRBD2 (6 bases). Germline CDR1 and CDR2: MNHNY and SVGAGI (reference sequence). Trimming took off 8 bases at V and 12 bases at J, with 32 bases between the two ends. The CDR3 loop spans 16 amino acids. CDR3 bases: TGTGCCAGCGGATCCTCCAGCGGGCTAGGTACCTACGAGTGGTACTTC. This encodes CASGSSSGLGTYEWYF.

V is TRBV5-4 and J is TRBJ2-3; D is undetermined. Germline assignment: CDR1 SGHNT and CDR2 YYREEE (reference sequence). Between the trimmed V and J ends, which lost 2 bases and 6 bases, there was a span of 7 bases. CDR3 length: 12 residues. The CDR3 DNA is TGTGCCAGCAGCTTTACGAGGGATACGCAGTATTTT. It codes for CASSFTRDTQYF.

This clone was seen a handful of times. This chain joins TRBV7-9 and TRBJ2-5; D remains unclear. Germline-derived CDR1 and CDR2 are SEHNR and FQNEAQ (reference sequence). V lost 5 bases and J lost 0, with 4 bases in between. This CDR3 contains 12 residues. CDR3 nucleotide sequence: TGTGCCAGCAGCCCCTACCAAGAGACCCAGTACTTC. Translated: CASSPYQETQYF.

The gene calls are TRBV11-2 and TRBJ2-3, with 7 bases lining up with TRBD1. This CDR3 has 16 amino acids. Germline V CDR1 and CDR2: SGHAT, FQNNGV. J lost 2 bases, V lost 4 bases, and 9 bases had no gene match. For the CDR3, the DNA is TGTGCCAGCAGCTGGGAGCCGGGACAGACCACAGATACGCAGTATTTT. As protein: CASSWEPGQTTDTQYF.

V gene TRBV7-2 combines with J gene TRBJ2-7; D gene unclear. V was cut by 2 bases and J by 2 bases, with 7 bases left in between. Germline assignment: CDR1 SGHTA and CDR2 FQGNSA. The CDR3 covers 13 residues. DNA of the CDR3: TGTGCCAGCAGCTTAAGCGCCCCCTACGAGCAGTACTTC. It codes for CASSLSAPYEQYF.

The rearrangement links TRBV7-2 to TRBJ1-5, with D perhaps matching TRBD1 (5 bases). Germline lookup yields CDR1 SGHTA and CDR2 FQGNSA. The CDR3 covers 14 residues. V was clipped by 5 bases and J by 3 bases, with 11 bases between them. The CDR3 protein is CASSTGPNNQPQHF. The CDR3 bases are TGTGCCAGCAGCACAGGACCGAACAATCAGCCCCAGCATTTT.